These 5 T cell receptor beta chains came from one sample sequenced in a study of T cell responses to AZD1222 COVID-19 vaccine. Profiling relied on immunoSEQ multiplex PCR, and the TCRdb table lists in-frame clones only, not all of them. The sample shows around 150,000 clones, 80% to 95% of them seen only once. The source material was peripheral blood, sampled on day 0 of AZD1222 vaccination. The receptors derive from an adult in good health.

The J gene is TRBJ1-4, the V gene TRBV11-2; 7 bases match TRBD1. The V gene end was trimmed by 0 bases and the J gene end by 7 bases; junction bases not matched to a gene: 5. CDR1 SGHAT and CDR2 FQNNGV come from the germline V gene. This CDR3 region has 15 residues. The CDR3 DNA reads as TGTGCCAGCAGCTTAGAAGCAGGGGGTGGTGAAAAACTGTTTTTT. It encodes CASSLEAGGGEKLFF. The full variable domain, its missing parts supplied by reference TRBV11-2 and TRBJ1-4, is EAGVAQSPRYKIIEKRQSVAFWCNPISGHATLYWYQQILGQGPKLLIQFQNNGVVDDSQLPKDRFSAERLKGVDSTLKIQPAKLEDSAVYLCASSLEAGGGEKLFFGSGTQLSVL.

The chain employs TRBV6-1 and TRBJ2-1; D is ambiguous. CDR3 size: 14 residues. Between the trimmed V and J ends, which lost 3 bases and 2 bases, there was a span of 8 bases. Germline V gene sequence: CDR1 MNHNS, CDR2 SASEGT. The CDR3 DNA is TGTGCCAGCAGTGATGGTATTACCTACAATGAGCAGTTCTTC. Its protein product is CASSDGITYNEQFF.

This rearrangement joins TRBV9 to TRBJ1-1; no firm D call. CDR1 is SGDLS and CDR2 is YYNGEE in the germline V gene. Between the trimmed V and J ends, which lost 3 bases and 1 base, there was a span of 7 bases. This CDR3 has 13 amino acids. This chain's CDR3 is CASSEPRNTEAFF. CDR3 in DNA: TGTGCCAGCAGCGAGCCACGGAACACTGAAGCTTTCTTT.

V is TRBV7-2 and J is TRBJ2-2; D remains unclear. CDR3 length equals 14 residues. The germline V gene encodes CDR1 SGHTA and CDR2 FQGNSA. V shed 5 bases and J shed 7 bases, with 14 bases lying between them. CDR3 DNA: TGTGCCAGCAGCCCCTCGAAACGGGTCGGGGAGCTGTTTTTT. Its translation is CASSPSKRVGELFF.

J is TRBJ1-3 and V is TRBV9, with 11 bases aligning to TRBD1. The CDR3 extends over 18 amino acids. V lost 3 bases and J lost 4; bases outside the gene matches: 12. CDR1 and CDR2 (germline): SGDLS, YYNGEE. CDR3 loop: CASSARIWDRGLGNTIYF. The CDR3 nucleotides are TGTGCCAGCAGCGCGCGGATTTGGGACAGGGGGTTAGGAAACACCATATATTTT.